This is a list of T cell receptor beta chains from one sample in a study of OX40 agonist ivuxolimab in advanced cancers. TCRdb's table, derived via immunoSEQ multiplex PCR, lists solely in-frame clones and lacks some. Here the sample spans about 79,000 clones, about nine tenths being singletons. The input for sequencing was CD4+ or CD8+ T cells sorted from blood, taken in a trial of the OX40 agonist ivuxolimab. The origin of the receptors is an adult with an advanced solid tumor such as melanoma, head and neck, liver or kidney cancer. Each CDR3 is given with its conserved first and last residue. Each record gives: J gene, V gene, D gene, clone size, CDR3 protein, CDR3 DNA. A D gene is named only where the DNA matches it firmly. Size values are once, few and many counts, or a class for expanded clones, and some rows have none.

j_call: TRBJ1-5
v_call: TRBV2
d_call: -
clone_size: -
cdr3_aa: CASAMQGYSNQPQHF
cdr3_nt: TGTGCCAGCGCGATGCAGGGTTATAGCAATCAGCCCCAGCATTTT

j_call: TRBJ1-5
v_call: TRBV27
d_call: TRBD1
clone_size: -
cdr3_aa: CASSPSEDRGQPQHF
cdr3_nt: TGTGCCAGCAGTCCCTCCGAAGACAGGGGTCAGCCCCAGCATTTT

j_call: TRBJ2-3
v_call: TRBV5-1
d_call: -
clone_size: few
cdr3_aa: CASSLAGDPGNTQYF
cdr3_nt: TGCGCCAGCAGCTTGGCGGGGGACCCGGGGAATACGCAGTATTTT

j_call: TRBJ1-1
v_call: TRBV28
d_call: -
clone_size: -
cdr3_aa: CASSNNGVGPEAFF
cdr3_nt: TGTGCCAGCAGCAATAATGGCGTTGGACCTGAAGCTTTCTTT

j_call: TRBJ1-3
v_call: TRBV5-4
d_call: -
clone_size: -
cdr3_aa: CASSPGWGSGNTIYF
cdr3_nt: TGTGCCAGCAGCCCTGGCTGGGGATCTGGAAACACCATATATTTT

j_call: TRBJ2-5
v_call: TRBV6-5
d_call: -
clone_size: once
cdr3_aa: CASSGDQETQYF
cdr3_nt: TGTGCCAGCAGCGGGGATCAAGAGACCCAGTACTTC

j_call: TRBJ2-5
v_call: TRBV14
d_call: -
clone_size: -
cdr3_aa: CASSQGTTTYQETQYF
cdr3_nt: TGTGCCAGCAGCCAAGGAACAACTACGTACCAAGAGACCCAGTACTTC

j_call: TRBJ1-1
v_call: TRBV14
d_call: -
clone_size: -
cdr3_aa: CASSRRVGDLMEAFF
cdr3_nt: TGTGCCAGCAGCCGTAGAGTCGGGGACTTAATGGAAGCTTTCTTT

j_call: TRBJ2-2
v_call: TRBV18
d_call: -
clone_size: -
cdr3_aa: CASSPTRRTGELFF
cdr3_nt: TGTGCCAGCTCACCAACGAGACGGACCGGGGAGCTGTTTTTT

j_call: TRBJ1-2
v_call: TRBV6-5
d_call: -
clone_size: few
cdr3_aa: CASSRHSYYGYTF
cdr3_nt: TGTGCCAGCAGCCGCCACAGCTACTATGGCTACACCTTC

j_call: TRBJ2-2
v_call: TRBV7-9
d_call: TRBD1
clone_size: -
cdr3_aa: CASSRGTGDNTGELFF
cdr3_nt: TGTGCCAGCAGCCGTGGGACAGGGGATAACACCGGGGAGCTGTTTTTT

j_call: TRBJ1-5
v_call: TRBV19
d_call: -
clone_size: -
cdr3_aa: CASSTGQKHANQPQHF
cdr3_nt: TGTGCCAGTAGTACCGGACAGAAACACGCCAATCAGCCCCAGCATTTT

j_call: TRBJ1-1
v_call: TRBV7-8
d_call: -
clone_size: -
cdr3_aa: CASSPGMNTEAFF
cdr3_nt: TGTGCCAGCAGCCCAGGAATGAACACTGAAGCTTTCTTT

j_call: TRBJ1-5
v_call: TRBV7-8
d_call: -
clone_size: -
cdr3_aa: CASSTLRARGNQPQHF
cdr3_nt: TGTGCCAGCAGCACCCTACGAGCAAGGGGCAATCAGCCCCAGCATTTT

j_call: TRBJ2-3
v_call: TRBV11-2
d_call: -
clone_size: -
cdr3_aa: CASSLDRGGTDTQYF
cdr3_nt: TGTGCCAGCAGCTTAGACAGGGGAGGCACAGATACGCAGTATTTT

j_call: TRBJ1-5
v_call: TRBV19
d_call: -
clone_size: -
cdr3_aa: CASSTQPYQPQHF
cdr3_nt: TGTGCCAGTAGTACACAGCCTTATCAGCCCCAGCATTTT

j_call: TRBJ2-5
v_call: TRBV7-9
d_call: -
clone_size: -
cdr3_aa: CASSPRRGLETQYF
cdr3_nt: TGTGCCAGCAGCCCTAGACGGGGTTTGGAGACCCAGTACTTC

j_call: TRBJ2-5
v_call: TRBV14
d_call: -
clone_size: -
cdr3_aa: CASSGLGVGQETQYF
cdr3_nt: TGTGCCAGCAGCGGTCTGGGTGTAGGCCAAGAGACCCAGTACTTC

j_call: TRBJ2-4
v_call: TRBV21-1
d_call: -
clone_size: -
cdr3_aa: CARLEGTSKNIQYF
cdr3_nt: TGTGCCCGACTAGAGGGGACTTCCAAAAACATTCAGTACTTC

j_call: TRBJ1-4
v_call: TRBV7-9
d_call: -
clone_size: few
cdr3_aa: CASSSAGRVKNEKLFF
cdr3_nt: TGTGCCAGCAGCTCCGCGGGCAGGGTAAAAAATGAAAAACTGTTTTTT

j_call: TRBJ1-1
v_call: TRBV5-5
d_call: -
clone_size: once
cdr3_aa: CASRPSLRDGYKGAFF
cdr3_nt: TGTGCCAGCAGACCGTCCCTACGGGACGGGTACAAGGGGGCTTTCTTT

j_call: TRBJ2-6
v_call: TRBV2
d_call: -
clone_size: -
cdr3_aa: CASSVSRAGANVLTF
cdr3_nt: TGTGCCAGCAGTGTAAGCAGGGCTGGGGCCAACGTCCTGACTTTC